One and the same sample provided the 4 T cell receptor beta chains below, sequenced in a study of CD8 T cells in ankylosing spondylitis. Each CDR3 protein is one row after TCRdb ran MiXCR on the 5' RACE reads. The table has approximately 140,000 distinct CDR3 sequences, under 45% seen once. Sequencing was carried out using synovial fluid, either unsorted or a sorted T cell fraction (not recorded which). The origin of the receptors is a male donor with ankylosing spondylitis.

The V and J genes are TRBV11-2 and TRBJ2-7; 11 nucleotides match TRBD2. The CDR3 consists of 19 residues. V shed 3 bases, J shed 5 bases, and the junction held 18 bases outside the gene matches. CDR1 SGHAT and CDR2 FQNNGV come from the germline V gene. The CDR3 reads CASSFLKTLLAGGLDEQYF. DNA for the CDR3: TGTGCCAGCAGCTTTCTTAAAACCCTCCTAGCGGGAGGCCTAGACGAGCAGTACTTC.

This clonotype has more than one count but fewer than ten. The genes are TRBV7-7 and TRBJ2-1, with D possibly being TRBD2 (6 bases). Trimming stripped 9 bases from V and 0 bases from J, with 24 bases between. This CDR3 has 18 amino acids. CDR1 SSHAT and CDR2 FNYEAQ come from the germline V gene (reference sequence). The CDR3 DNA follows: TGTGCCAGAAAACTTTTCCAAGGGGAGGTTTCCTCCTACAATGAGCAGTTCTTC. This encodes CARKLFQGEVSSYNEQFF.

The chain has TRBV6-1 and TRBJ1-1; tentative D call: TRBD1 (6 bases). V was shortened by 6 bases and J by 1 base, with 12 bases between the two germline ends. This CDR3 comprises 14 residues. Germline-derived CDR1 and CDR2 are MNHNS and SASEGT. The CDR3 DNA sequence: TGTGCCAGCAGACGGACAGAACGGAACACTGAAGCTTTCTTT. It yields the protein CASRRTERNTEAFF.

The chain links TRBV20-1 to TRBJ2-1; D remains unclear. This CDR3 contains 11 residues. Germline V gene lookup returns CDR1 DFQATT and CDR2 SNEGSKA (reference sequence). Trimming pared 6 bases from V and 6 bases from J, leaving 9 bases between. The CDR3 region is CSASHGNEQFF. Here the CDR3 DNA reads TGCAGTGCGTCCCACGGCAATGAGCAGTTCTTC.